This T cell receptor (beta chain) was sequenced for a study of blood T cell repertoires in COVID-19. This CDR3 spans 16 amino acids. V lost 0 bases, J lost 1 base, and 6 bases stayed unmatched. Germline V gene data show CDR1 as SGHRS and CDR2 as YFSETQ. TCRdb keeps only in-frame clones here, not all; method: immunoSEQ multiplex PCR. This table holds 150,000 to 180,000 clones, roughly 72% found once. The clonotype comes from a woman at least 80 years old with acute or convalescent COVID-19. The sample taken for sequencing was peripheral blood. This chain uses TRBV5-1 with TRBJ2-7, with 8 bases identical to TRBD1. The CDR3 region is CASSLGGQDISYEQYF. The CDR3 nucleotides are TGCGCCAGCAGCTTGGGGGGACAGGACATATCCTACGAGCAGTACTTC.